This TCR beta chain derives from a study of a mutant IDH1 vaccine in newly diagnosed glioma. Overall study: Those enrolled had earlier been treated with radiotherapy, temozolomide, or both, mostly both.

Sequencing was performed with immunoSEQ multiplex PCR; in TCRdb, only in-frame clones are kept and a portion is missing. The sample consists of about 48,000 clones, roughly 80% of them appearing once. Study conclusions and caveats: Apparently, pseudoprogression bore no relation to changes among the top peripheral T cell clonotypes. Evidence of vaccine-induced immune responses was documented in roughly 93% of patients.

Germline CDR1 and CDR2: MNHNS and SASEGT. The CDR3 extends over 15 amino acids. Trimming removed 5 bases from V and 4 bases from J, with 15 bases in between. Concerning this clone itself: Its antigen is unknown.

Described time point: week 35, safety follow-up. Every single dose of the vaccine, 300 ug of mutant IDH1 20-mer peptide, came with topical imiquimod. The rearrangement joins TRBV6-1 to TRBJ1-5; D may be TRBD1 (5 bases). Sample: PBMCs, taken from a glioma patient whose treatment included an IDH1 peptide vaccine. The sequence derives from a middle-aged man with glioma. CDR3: CASSRGLDANQPQHF. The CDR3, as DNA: TGTGCCAGCAGTCGGGGACTGGATGCAAATCAGCCCCAGCATTTT.